What follows are 8 T cell receptor beta chains derived from one specimen sequenced in a study of T-cell reconstitution after alpha-beta-depleted transplantation in children (dated by TCRdb to the mid-2010s). Library construction relied on PCR. Reads for this sample came from an Illumina HiSeq 2500. TCR libraries were prepared with molecular barcoding, using unique molecular identifiers to normalize TCRbeta repertoire quantification. TCRdb reworked the public reads: Q25 trimming with fastp, MiXCR clone assembly, productive beta chains retained. Each record represents a unique CDR3 protein, reported with the most common genes and DNA among its rows. Counted in this sample were 200,000 or so distinct CDR3 sequences; about 6% of them appeared once. Of the sample, about 4.3% falls within the top ten clones. Per the publication, the treatment or condition label means: allogeneic hematopoietic cell transplantation with graft depleted of TCRalphabeta T cells and CD19 B cells.

Material: PBMCs, obtained before TCRalphabeta/CD19-depleted stem cell transplant. All receptors come from a girl under three years old with combined immunodeficiency, due to receive a stem cell transplant.

The genes are TRBV12-3 or TRBV12-4 and TRBJ1-1, with D uncertain. This CDR3 is 13 amino acids long. V lost 6 bases to trimming and J lost 4 bases, with 12 bases between them. The CDR3 is CASRLPGTTEAFF. In nucleotides, the CDR3 is TGTGCCAGCAGGTTACCGGGAACCACTGAAGCTTTCTTT.

This clonotype was seen many times. The V and J genes are TRBV29-1 and TRBJ2-7; D possibly uses TRBD1 or TRBD2 (5 bases each). CDR1 is SQVTM and CDR2 is ANQGSEA in the germline V gene. Trimming stripped 7 bases from V and 2 bases from J, with 15 bases between. The CDR3 runs to 13 residues. The CDR3 loop is CSARPRGTYEQYF. In DNA, the CDR3 is TGCAGCGCCCGCCCGAGGGGCACCTACGAGCAGTACTTC.

This clonotype was seen a few times. The gene calls are TRBV29-1 and TRBJ2-5; no reliable D call. Trimming removed 7 bases from V and 5 bases from J, with 14 bases in between. This CDR3 is built from 12 residues. CDR1 is SQVTM and CDR2 is ANQGSEA in the germline V gene. The DNA of the CDR3 is TGCAGCGAAAAGTCTTCCCGGGAGACCCAGTACTTC. Residues: CSEKSSRETQYF.

This clonotype was detected ten times or more. CDR3 DNA sequence: TGTGCCAGCAGCTTAGAATCGACAGAATGGGGGACCCAGTACTTC. This gives the protein CASSLESTEWGTQYF. The gene calls are TRBV7-2 and TRBJ2-5; possible D gene TRBD1, 5 bases. The CDR3 covers 15 residues. The germline gives CDR1 SGHTA, CDR2 FQGNSA. V was clipped by 1 base and J by 7 bases, with 16 bases between them.

Many counts were recorded for this clonotype. This chain uses TRBV4-1 with TRBJ2-3; unclear D gene. V was clipped by 3 bases and J by 6 bases, with 7 bases between them. This CDR3 has 12 amino acids. CDR1 is MGHRA and CDR2 is YSYEKL in the germline V gene. The chain's CDR3 is CASSQDIDTQYF. CDR3 sequence (DNA): TGCGCCAGCAGCCAGGATATCGATACGCAGTATTTT.

This clonotype was recorded at least ten times. The chain joins TRBV6-6 to TRBJ2-5; D not certain. CDR3 length: 11 amino acids. Germline CDR1 reads MNHNY; CDR2 reads SVGAGI (reference sequence). Trimming removed 6 bases at V and 9 bases at J, with 11 bases between. The CDR3 spells CASSHPGAQYF. DNA of the CDR3: TGTGCCAGCAGCCACCCGGGTGCCCAGTACTTC.

This clonotype was seen a handful of times. This chain uses TRBV12-3 or TRBV12-4 with TRBJ2-6, with D tentatively TRBD2 (5 bases). Trimming removed 7 bases at V and 2 bases at J, with 9 bases between. The CDR3 has 14 residues. The CDR3: CASIRAAGANVLTF. As DNA, the CDR3 is TGTGCCAGCATACGAGCGGCTGGGGCCAACGTCCTGACTTTC.

In its sample, this clonotype was seen a few times. The chain has TRBV5-1 and TRBJ1-1; D is possibly TRBD1 (6 bases). V lost 1 base and J lost 5, with 9 bases in between. The CDR3 contains 13 residues. The germline V gene encodes CDR1 SGHRS and CDR2 YFSETQ. In nucleotides, the CDR3 is TGCGCCAGCAGCTTGACAGGGCGAACTGAAGCTTTCTTT. Translation: CASSLTGRTEAFF.